This T cell receptor beta chain emerged from a study of T cell responses to AZD1222 COVID-19 vaccine (dated by TCRdb to the early 2020s). In the study overall: AZD1222 recipients whose second dose came at about 4 weeks and those whose second dose came at about 12 weeks were combined into one group, since spike-specific TCR depth and breadth did not differ between the two schedules. A total of 230 to 250 trial participants underwent TCR sequencing, of whom about 200 had received two doses of AZD1222 and 26 had received two doses of the MenACWY control vaccine. Trial participants were enrolled into age subgroups of 18-55, 56-69 and 70-plus years, which contained about 150, 28 and 57 TCR-sequenced participants, respectively. What the study reported, not specific to this receptor: CD4 TCRs associated with the vaccine covered the entire spike protein, and the dominant responses were in regions 160-218 and 743-854. Participants were mostly white British and included more females than males, and it was suggested by the authors that clonal diversity may have been underestimated. Conclusions about previously exposed vaccinees were limited because only six AZD1222 recipients were SARS-CoV-2 seropositive at baseline. No day 14 peak-response samples were available, so repertoires were characterized only after the peak T cell response. After two AZD1222 doses, spike-specific TCR breadth and depth were significantly higher than at day 0 and than in MenACWY recipients. Epitopes outside the regions mutated in the B.1.351 and B.1.1.7 variants were reportedly recognized by nearly half of the unique spike-specific TCRs. In the small 56-69-year group, the increase in depth fell short of significance, most likely because of low power.

Its CDR3 holds 15 amino acids, cysteine through phenylalanine. The entry retains the CDR3 DNA only, 45 bases that are in frame from base 1. V sheds 0 bases and J sheds 3 bases, leaving 12 bases between their ends. CDR1 and CDR2 were assigned from the germline V gene as MNHEY and SVGAGI. This specimen's time point label, per the study, means: baseline before first vaccination. The vaccinee samples were drawn from two UK trials, COV001 and COV002, one of which was a single-blind randomized controlled phase 2/3 trial testing AZD1222 (ChAdOx1 nCoV-19) in healthy adults. Trial participant PBMC samples were collected at day 0 and day 28 after the second dose for TCRbeta chain sequencing. The CDR3 regions of human TCRbeta chains were analyzed by immunosequencing. As for how the authors treated the data: TCRs in the repertoires were matched against a reference library of SARS-CoV-2-specific TCRs that had been generated with the MIRA antigen-specificity platform. Breadth was defined as the fraction of unique TCRs that were SARS-CoV-2-associated. Depth was defined as the fraction of total T cells that were SARS-CoV-2-associated. Using the MIRA data, each spike-specific TCR was assigned both to the spike region to which the TCR was reactive and to a CD4 or CD8 class. Log10-transformed breadth and depth values were compared by one-way ANOVA with Sidak's multiple comparisons tests. Imported from immuneACCESS, the table was reduced by TCRdb to in-frame sequences with V and J called. These copies leave out some clones; in studies compared against another copy, an unresolved V gene accounts for under half, and the cause of the remainder is not known. The V and J calls and the clone size are those of that table, but D and trimming were determined from the DNA. The sample table holds roughly 160,000 clones, of which 80% to 95% were seen once. The ten largest clones add up to around 1.7% of the sample.

With respect to this clone: No antigen is known for it. Per-nucleotide qualities are absent, and no much larger clonotype sits a single base away.

The sequence joins TRBV6-5 to TRBJ2-7; the D gene cannot be named for sure. This sample comprised peripheral blood, obtained on day 0 of AZD1222 vaccination. This receptor was identified in an adult in good health. Here is the DNA: TGTGCCAGCAGTTACTCGGTGGTAAGACTCTACGAGCAGTACTTC. Protein translation: CASSYSVVRLYEQYF.